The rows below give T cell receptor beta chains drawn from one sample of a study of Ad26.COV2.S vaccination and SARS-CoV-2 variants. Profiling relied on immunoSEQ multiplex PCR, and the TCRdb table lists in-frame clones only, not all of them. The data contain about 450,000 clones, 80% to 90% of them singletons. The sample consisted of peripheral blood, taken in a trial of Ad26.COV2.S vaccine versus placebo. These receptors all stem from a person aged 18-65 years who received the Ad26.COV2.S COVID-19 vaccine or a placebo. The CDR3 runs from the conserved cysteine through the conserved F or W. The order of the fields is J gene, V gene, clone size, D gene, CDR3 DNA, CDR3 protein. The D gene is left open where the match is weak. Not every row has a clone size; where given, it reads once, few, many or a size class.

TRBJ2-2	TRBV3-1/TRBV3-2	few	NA	TGTGCCAGCAGACGTAGCGGCACCGGGGAGCTGTTTTTT	CASRRSGTGELFF
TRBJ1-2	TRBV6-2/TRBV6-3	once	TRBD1	TGTGCCAGCAGTCCCACCGGGACAGTTCTTTCTCGTTATGGCTACACCTTC	CASSPTGTVLSRYGYTF
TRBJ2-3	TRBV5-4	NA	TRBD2	TGTGCCAGCAGCTTGGCGGGACTAAGCACAGATACGCAGTATTTT	CASSLAGLSTDTQYF
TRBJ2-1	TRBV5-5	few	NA	TGTGCCAGCAGCCTGGGGGCGACCAATGAGCAGTTCTTC	CASSLGATNEQFF
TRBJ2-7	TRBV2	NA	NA	TGTGCCAGCAGTGTCTACAGGGATACAACCTCCTACGAGCAGTACTTC	CASSVYRDTTSYEQYF
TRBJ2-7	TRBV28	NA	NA	TGTGCCAGCAGAGCTCTCGGGGCTTACGAGCAGTACTTC	CASRALGAYEQYF
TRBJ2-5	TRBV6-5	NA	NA	TGTGCCAGCAGTTACTCGACAGCCGCGTCCCAGTACTTC	CASSYSTAASQYF
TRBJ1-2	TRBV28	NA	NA	TGTGCCAGCACACTTGTGGGGGGAGGGAACTATGGCTACACCTTC	CASTLVGGGNYGYTF
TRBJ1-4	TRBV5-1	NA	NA	TGCGCCAGCAGCTTGAATACTGGCGGTAATGAAAAACTGTTTTTT	CASSLNTGGNEKLFF
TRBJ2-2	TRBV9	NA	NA	TGTGCCAGCAGCGAACGGGGGGCCTCCACCGGGGAGCTGTTTTTT	CASSERGASTGELFF
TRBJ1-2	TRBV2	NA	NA	TGTGCCAGCAGTGAAGCAGGGATCGGTGGCTATGGCTACACCTTC	CASSEAGIGGYGYTF
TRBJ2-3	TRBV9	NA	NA	TGTGCCAGCAGCGTAGCTCCCCACACACAGGGCCCCACAGATACGCAGTATTTT	CASSVAPHTQGPTDTQYF
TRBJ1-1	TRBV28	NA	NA	TGTGCCAGCGGGCCCCTGAACACTGAAGCTTTCTTT	CASGPLNTEAFF
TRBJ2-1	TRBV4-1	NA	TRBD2	TGCGCCAGCAGCCCCTATCTAGCGGTAGAGCAGTTCTTC	CASSPYLAVEQFF
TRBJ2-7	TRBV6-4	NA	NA	TGTGCCAGCAGTGAAGGCGAGCAGTACTTC	CASSEGEQYF
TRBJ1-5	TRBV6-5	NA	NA	TGTGCCAGCAGTTACTCGCACAGTAGAGGGGACCAGCCCCAGCATTTT	CASSYSHSRGDQPQHF
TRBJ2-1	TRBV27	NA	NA	TGTGCCAGCAGTTTGATGAGCTCCTACAATGAGCAGTTCTTC	CASSLMSSYNEQFF
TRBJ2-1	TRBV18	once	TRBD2	TGTGCCAGCTCACCACCGGGAGGGAGGTATGAGCAGTTCTTC	CASSPPGGRYEQFF
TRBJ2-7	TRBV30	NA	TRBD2	TGTGCCTGGAGCGCCGACAGCGGGGACGAGCAGTACTTC	CAWSADSGDEQYF
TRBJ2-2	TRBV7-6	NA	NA	TGTGCCAGCAGCTCCCTAAGAGGAGGATCGAACACCGGGGAGCTGTTTTTT	CASSSLRGGSNTGELFF
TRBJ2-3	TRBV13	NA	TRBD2	TGTGCCGGCAGCTTGGAGTGGGGCTTAAGCGGGGGGGCCTCCCTCCGCACAGATACGCAGTATTTT	CAGSLEWGLSGGASLRTDTQYF
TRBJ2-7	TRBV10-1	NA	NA	TGCGCCAGCAGTGACCCTCCTCACGATCGCCACAAAGGACCTATCTACGAGCAGTACTTC	CASSDPPHDRHKGPIYEQYF
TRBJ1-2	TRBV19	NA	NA	TGTGCCAGTAGTTCTACAGAAGCTAACTATGGCTACACCTTC	CASSSTEANYGYTF
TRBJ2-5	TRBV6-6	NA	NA	TGTGCCAGCAGCCCAGGGGCAGAGACCCAGTACTTC	CASSPGAETQYF
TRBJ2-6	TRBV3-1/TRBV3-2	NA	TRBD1	TGTGCCAGCAGCGCCCCCAGGGGGCGAACTGGGGCCAACGTCCTGACTTTC	CASSAPRGRTGANVLTF
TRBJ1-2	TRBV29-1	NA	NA	TGCAGCGGGTGGGGCGGCGGAAACTATGGCTACACCTTC	CSGWGGGNYGYTF
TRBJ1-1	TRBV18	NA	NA	TGTGCCAGCTCAGCTCAAGCGAACACTGAAGCTTTCTTT	CASSAQANTEAFF
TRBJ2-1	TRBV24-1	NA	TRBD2	TGTGCCACCGGTGGCGGGAGTAGTTATGAGCAGTTCTTC	CATGGGSSYEQFF
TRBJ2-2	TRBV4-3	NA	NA	TGCGCCAGCAGCCAAGATTCCGGGGAGCTGTTTTTT	CASSQDSGELFF
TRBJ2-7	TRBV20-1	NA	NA	TGCAGTGCTCGGGACATCTACGAGCAGTACTTC	CSARDIYEQYF
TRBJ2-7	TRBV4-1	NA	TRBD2	TGCGCCAGCAGCCCGGGACTAGCGAAGGTTAACGAGCAGTACTTC	CASSPGLAKVNEQYF
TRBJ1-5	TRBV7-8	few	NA	TGTGCCAGCAGCTTAAAAACAGATGCTTATAGCAATCAGCCCCAGCATTTT	CASSLKTDAYSNQPQHF
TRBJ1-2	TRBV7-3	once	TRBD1	TGTGCCAGCAGCGATTATAGGGGGCTTGGCTACACCTTC	CASSDYRGLGYTF
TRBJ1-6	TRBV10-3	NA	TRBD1	TGTGCCATCAGTGAGCTCACAGGGGGCGACTCACCCCTCCACTTT	CAISELTGGDSPLHF
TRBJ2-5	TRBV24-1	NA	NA	TGTGCCACCGAGGGGGACGGGGAGACCCAGTACTTC	CATEGDGETQYF
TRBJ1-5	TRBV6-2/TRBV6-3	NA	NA	TGTGCCAGCAGCCCCAGGGGCCAGCCCCAGCATTTT	CASSPRGQPQHF
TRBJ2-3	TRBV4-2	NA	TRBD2	TGTGCCAGCAGCCGACCGCCCGGGGGGACGGGAGATACGCAGTATTTT	CASSRPPGGTGDTQYF
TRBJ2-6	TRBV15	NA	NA	TGTGCCACCGATAAAATGGGCAGAACAGGACTGGGATCTGGGGCCAACGTCCTGACTTTC	CATDKMGRTGLGSGANVLTF
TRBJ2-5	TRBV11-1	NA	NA	TGTGCCAGCAGCTCTCCCTGGGGGCTAGAGACCCAGTACTTC	CASSSPWGLETQYF
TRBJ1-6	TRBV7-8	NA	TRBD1	TGTGCCAGCCTAGAGACCCGTTTCGGGACAGGGTCCTCACCCCTCCACTTT	CASLETRFGTGSSPLHF
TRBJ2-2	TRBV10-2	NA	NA	TGCGCCAGCAGATCGGGGGACTGGGGGAACACCGGGGAGCTGTTTTTT	CASRSGDWGNTGELFF
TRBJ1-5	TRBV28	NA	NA	TGTGCCAGCAGTTTGTTCCGTCAGCCCCAGCATTTT	CASSLFRQPQHF
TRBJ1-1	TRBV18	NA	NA	TGTGCCAGCTCCGACTACATCCAAACTAACACTGAAGCTTTCTTT	CASSDYIQTNTEAFF
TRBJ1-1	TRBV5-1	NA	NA	TGCGCCAGCAGCTTGGACGCCAATCTGAACACTGAAGCTTTCTTT	CASSLDANLNTEAFF
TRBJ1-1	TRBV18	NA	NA	TGTGCCAGCTCACCACTGGAGGGTCTGAACACTGAAGCTTTCTTT	CASSPLEGLNTEAFF
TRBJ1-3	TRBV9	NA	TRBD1	TGTGCCAGCAGCGTAGAACAGGGGGCTGGAAACACCATATATTTT	CASSVEQGAGNTIYF
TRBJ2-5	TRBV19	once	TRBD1	TGTGCCAGTAGTTCACGGACAGGGGGCGTGGAGACCCAGTACTTC	CASSSRTGGVETQYF
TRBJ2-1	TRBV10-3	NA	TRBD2	TGTGCCTCCCGGATAAAAACTAGCGATGAGCAGTTCTTC	CASRIKTSDEQFF
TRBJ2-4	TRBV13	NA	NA	TGTGCCAGCAGCTTAGCCCCCTCCTTAGCCAAAAACATTCAGTACTTC	CASSLAPSLAKNIQYF
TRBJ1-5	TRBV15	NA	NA	TGTGCCACCAGCAGAGATAGGCCAGGGGAAGGTCCCCAGCATTTT	CATSRDRPGEGPQHF
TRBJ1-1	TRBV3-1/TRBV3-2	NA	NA	TGTGCCAGCAGCCAGGGACCGAACACTGAAGCTTTCTTT	CASSQGPNTEAFF
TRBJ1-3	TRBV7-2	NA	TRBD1	TGTGCCAGCAGCCCGTGGACAGGGGTAGACACCATATATTTT	CASSPWTGVDTIYF
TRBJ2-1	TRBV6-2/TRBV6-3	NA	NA	TGTGCCAGCAGTTCGACACCGGTTTACAATGAGCAGTTCTTC	CASSSTPVYNEQFF
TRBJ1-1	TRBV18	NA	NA	TGTGCCAGCTCACTTGTCGTCGGAAGGAACACTGAAGCTTTCTTT	CASSLVVGRNTEAFF
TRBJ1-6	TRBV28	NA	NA	TGTGCCAGCACTCGGCCGGGACAACATAATTCACCCCTCCACTTT	CASTRPGQHNSPLHF
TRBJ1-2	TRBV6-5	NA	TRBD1	TGTGCCAGCAGTTACTCCCAGGGGGGGTTGTATGGCTACACCTTC	CASSYSQGGLYGYTF
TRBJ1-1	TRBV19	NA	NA	TGTGCCAGTAAGGGAGCGAGCTGGAACACTGAAGCTTTCTTT	CASKGASWNTEAFF